This TCR beta chain was sequenced during a study of post-analysis software for immune sequencing data. Study-wide background: Secondary progressive, relapsing-remitting and progressive-relapsing multiple sclerosis were among the included disease courses.

Turning to this clonotype: Antigen: not known.

Broader study findings: Strong co-clustering by F measure linked samples that shared a preparation batch. Normalized Chao1 diversity in multiple sclerosis patients fell significantly below that of controls. Patients had higher frequencies than controls of roughly 5 TRBV segments, including TRBV5-6, TRBV5-1 and TRBV20-1.

The CDR3 contains 15 residues. V was shortened by 0 bases and J by 2 bases, with 9 bases between the two germline ends. CDR1 and CDR2 from the germline V gene are SGHRS and YFSETQ. The TCR beta cDNA libraries contained unique molecular identifiers. T cells numbering about 0.9 to 10 million yielded cDNA molecules that totaled approximately 500,000. One entry per CDR3 protein, called by TCRdb with MiXCR from the PCR reads. The table records fewer than 600,000 distinct CDR3 sequences, around 40% of them present only once. This receptor was obtained from a girl between 10 and 17 years old with multiple sclerosis. The sample comprised blood. The J gene is TRBJ1-3, the V gene TRBV5-1; D gene uncertain. The CDR3 sequence: CASSLGGRAGNTIYF. The CDR3 DNA is TGCGCCAGCAGCTTGGGAGGGAGGGCTGGAAACACCATATATTTT.